The 24 T cell receptor beta chains listed next were all sequenced from one sample in a study of T cells after somatic rescue of genetic block. Repertoires were generated with immunoSEQ multiplex PCR, while TCRdb's copy carries only in-frame clones and drops some. This table has 67,000 or so clones, just over 90% appearing once. Sequenced sample: peripheral blood mononuclear cells (PBMCs). These receptors were taken from a man in his thirties or forties.

This clone was seen a single time. J is TRBJ2-7 and V is TRBV7-9; 7 bases agree with TRBD1. Trimming cost V 5 bases and J 0 bases; bases outside gene matches: 7. CDR1 is SEHNR and CDR2 is FQNEAQ in the germline V gene (reference sequence). The CDR3 is 15 residues long. The CDR3 protein is CASSDRDRSSYEQYF. The CDR3 region has the DNA TGTGCCAGCAGCGACCGGGACAGAAGCTCCTACGAGCAGTACTTC. Looking up the rest from reference TRBV7-9 and TRBJ2-7 gives the full variable domain: DTGVSQNPRHKITKRGQNVTFRCDPISEHNRLYWYRQTLGQGPEFLTYFQNEAQLEKSRLLSDRFSAERPKGSFSTLEIQRTEQGDSAMYLCASSDRDRSSYEQYFGPGTRLTVT.

This clone was seen just once. The chain uses TRBV4-2 and TRBJ2-5, with D maybe TRBD1 (6 bases). Between the trimmed V and J ends, which lost 0 bases and 6 bases, there was a span of 11 bases. This CDR3 is built from 14 residues. Germline CDR1 LGHNA, CDR2 YNFKEQ. The CDR3 here is CASSQDPQGKTQYF. DNA of the CDR3: TGTGCCAGCAGCCAAGATCCCCAGGGGAAGACCCAGTACTTC.

J is TRBJ2-2 and V is TRBV4-1; 7 positions agree with TRBD1. After removal of 4 bases from V and 2 bases from J, the junction contained 4 bases not matched to a gene. CDR1 is MGHRA and CDR2 is YSYEKL in the germline V gene. The CDR3 contains 15 residues. Here the CDR3 reads CASSPGQLNTGELFF. Here the CDR3 DNA reads TGCGCCAGCAGCCCGGGACAGCTTAACACCGGGGAGCTGTTTTTT.

This chain connects TRBV2 to TRBJ1-3; maybe TRBD1 (6 bases). The CDR3 covers 16 residues. Germline CDR1 and CDR2: SNHLY and FYNNEI. V lost 5 bases and J 1 base, leaving 15 bases between the germline ends. CDR3 DNA: TGTGCCAGCAGTTTCGGGACAATCGGGTCTGGAAACACCATATATTTT. This encodes CASSFGTIGSGNTIYF.

The chain uses TRBV13 and TRBJ2-7; 12 bases match TRBD2. The CDR3 length is 16 residues. With V trimmed by 5 bases and J by 4 bases, 9 bases remained unmatched. Germline CDR1 reads PRHDT; CDR2 reads FYEKMQ (reference sequence). This chain's CDR3 is CASSITTSGRFYEQYF. The CDR3 DNA sequence: TGTGCCAGCAGCATAACCACTAGCGGGAGGTTTTACGAGCAGTACTTC.

V and J are TRBV9 and TRBJ2-3; D perhaps matches TRBD2 (7 bases). Trimming pared 0 bases from V and 1 base from J, leaving 9 bases between. Germline V gene lookup returns CDR1 SGDLS and CDR2 YYNGEE. The CDR3 contains 15 residues. CDR3 DNA sequence: TGTGCCAGCAGCGTAGGAGGGGGGGGCACAGATACGCAGTATTTT. Amino acid sequence: CASSVGGGGTDTQYF.

DNA for the CDR3: TGTGCCAGCAGCCCCGGATCTGGAAACACCATATATTTT. Encoded protein: CASSPGSGNTIYF. The chain couples TRBV11-2 to TRBJ1-3; D is unresolved. The CDR3 covers 13 residues. Germline V gives CDR1 SGHAT, CDR2 FQNNGV. V was pared by 5 bases and J by 1 base, with 6 bases between.

The chain has TRBV28 and TRBJ1-2; 10 nucleotides agree with TRBD1. This CDR3 has 15 amino acids. CDR1 MDHEN and CDR2 SYDVKM come from the germline V gene. Germline trimming cut 5 bases from V and 3 bases from J; bases unmatched to any gene: 6. In DNA form, the CDR3 reads TGTGCCAGCAGTCCCGGGACAGGGGAGGACTATGGCTACACCTTC. Translation gives CASSPGTGEDYGYTF.

On this clone: The junction shows a germline mismatch at one end, possibly a read error. Other nucleotide sequences in the sample specify the same CDR3. The gene calls are TRBV5-6 and TRBJ2-2, with 7 bases lining up with TRBD1. The germline V gene has CDR1 SGHDT and CDR2 YYEEEE. CDR3 size: 15 residues. The CDR3 DNA reads as TGTGCCAGCAGCCGCATCACACAGGGGTCCGGGGAGCTATTTTTT. This gives the protein CASSRITQGSGELFF.

This chain uses TRBV7-6 with TRBJ2-2; 7 bases match TRBD1. CDR3 length: 16 residues. Germline CDR1 and CDR2: SGHVS and FNYEAQ. Trimming took 4 bases from V and 3 from J; bases not matched to a gene: 8. CDR3: CASSSEGQRYTGELFF. The CDR3 DNA reads TGTGCCAGCAGCTCAGAGGGACAGCGTTACACCGGGGAGCTGTTTTTT.

The genes are TRBV19 and TRBJ2-3; 8 bases match TRBD2. The CDR3 length is 16 residues. Looked up from germline, CDR1 is LNHDA and CDR2 is SQIVND (reference sequence). J was trimmed by 2 bases and V by 6 bases; bases with no gene match: 10. CDR3 loop: CASSPLAGGNTDTQYF. The CDR3 DNA follows: TGTGCCAGTAGCCCCCTCGCGGGGGGTAACACAGATACGCAGTATTTT. The whole variable domain, remainder taken from reference TRBV19 and TRBJ2-3, is DGGITQSPKYLFRKEGQNVTLSCEQNLNHDAMYWYRQDPGQGLRLIYYSQIVNDFQKGDIAEGYSVSREKKESFPLTVTSAQKNPTAFYLCASSPLAGGNTDTQYFGPGTRLTVL.

The rearrangement joins TRBV6-1 to TRBJ2-5; D not resolved. Trimming pared 6 bases from V and 2 bases from J, leaving 13 bases between. CDR3 length: 14 amino acids. The germline gives CDR1 MNHNS, CDR2 SASEGT. CDR3 nucleotides: TGTGCCAGCAGAAACCCGTGGTCACAAGAGACCCAGTACTTC. Amino acids: CASRNPWSQETQYF.

The rearrangement links TRBV4-2 to TRBJ1-2; the D gene is possibly TRBD1 (5 bases). CDR3 length: 13 residues. Deletions cut 1 base from V and 8 bases from J, with 11 bases between. Germline V gene lookup returns CDR1 LGHNA and CDR2 YNFKEQ. The CDR3 here is CASSQAGAGGYTF. DNA for the CDR3: TGTGCCAGCAGCCAAGCCGGGGCGGGCGGCTACACCTTC.

This sequence joins TRBV5-4 and TRBJ1-1; possible D gene TRBD1, 5 bases. CDR1 and CDR2 from the germline V gene are SGHNT and YYREEE (reference sequence). V was clipped by 0 bases and J by 0 bases, with 12 bases between them. The CDR3 is 16 amino acids. This CDR3 is CASSLDGRGMNTEAFF. DNA of the CDR3: TGTGCCAGCAGCTTGGATGGTAGGGGAATGAACACTGAAGCTTTCTTT.

This chain uses TRBV19 with TRBJ2-7; D call uncertain. Per the germline V gene, CDR1 is LNHDA and CDR2 is SQIVND (reference sequence). Between the trimmed V and J ends, which lost 1 base and 2 bases, there was a span of 9 bases. The length of the CDR3 is 14 residues. CDR3 amino acids: CASSIGASPYEQYF. CDR3 sequence (DNA): TGTGCCAGTAGTATAGGCGCCAGCCCCTACGAGCAGTACTTC.

The V call is TRBV7-5, the J call TRBJ2-3; the D call of TRBD2 is as the table states it, not checked on the DNA. TRBV7-5 is a listed pseudogene. The length of the CDR3 is 17 residues. CDR3 amino acids: CARSQRTSGGGADTQYF. The CDR3 DNA reads TGTGCCAGAAGCCAAAGGACTAGCGGGGGTGGTGCAGATACGCAGTATTTT.

This clone was recorded a few times. The chain has TRBV19 and TRBJ1-4; D remains unclear. There are 13 residues in the CDR3. Germline CDR1 and CDR2: LNHDA and SQIVND (reference sequence). Trimming shortened V by 5 bases and J by 7 bases, and 11 bases separated the two germline ends. The CDR3 coding sequence is TGTGCCAGTAGTCCACGCTCCGGTGAAAAACTGTTTTTT. Its protein product is CASSPRSGEKLFF.

The V call is TRBV5-6, the J call TRBJ2-3, with D maybe TRBD1 (5 bases). This CDR3 region has 16 residues. Trimming pared 1 base from V and 0 bases from J, leaving 12 bases between. Germline loops: CDR1 SGHDT, CDR2 YYEEEE. CDR3 DNA: TGTGCCAGCAGCTTGATAGGACACCTCAGCACAGATACGCAGTATTTT. This encodes CASSLIGHLSTDTQYF.

The chain has TRBV7-9 and TRBJ2-1; no firm D call. V was clipped by 7 bases and J by 3 bases, with 4 bases between them. Germline V gives CDR1 SEHNR, CDR2 FQNEAQ (reference sequence). The CDR3 is made up of 11 amino acids. Here the CDR3 DNA reads TGTGCCAGCACCGACTACAATGAGCAGTTCTTC. Protein sequence: CASTDYNEQFF. Together with reference TRBV7-9 and TRBJ2-1, the CDR3 gives the full variable domain: DTGVSQNPRHKITKRGQNVTFRCDPISEHNRLYWYRQTLGQGPEFLTYFQNEAQLEKSRLLSDRFSAERPKGSFSTLEIQRTEQGDSAMYLCASTDYNEQFFGPGTRLTVL.

The chain combines TRBV27 with TRBJ1-4, with 9 positions matching TRBD1. V lost 2 bases to trimming and J lost 8 bases; unmatched junction nucleotides: 12. Germline CDR1 and CDR2: MNHEY and SMNVEV (reference sequence). CDR3 length equals 17 residues. CDR3 nucleotides: TGTGCCAGCAGTTTAGGCCCGGGACAGGGAACACAGGAAAAACTGTTTTTT. Encoded protein: CASSLGPGQGTQEKLFF.

The J gene is TRBJ2-3, the V gene TRBV7-3, with D possibly being TRBD1 (5 bases). This CDR3 has 16 residues. Germline V gives CDR1 SGHTA, CDR2 FQGTGA. V shed 1 base and J shed 7 bases, with 18 bases lying between them. The CDR3 DNA follows: TGTGCCAGCAGCTTAAACGGAGCAGGGCTTGGGAATACGCAGTATTTT. Protein sequence: CASSLNGAGLGNTQYF.

The chain carries TRBV6-5 and TRBJ2-2, with 7 positions matching TRBD1. The germline V gene has CDR1 MNHEY and CDR2 SVGAGI. This CDR3 has 15 residues. V was pared by 0 bases and J by 4 bases, with 2 bases of the junction left unmatched. CDR3 amino acids: CASSYSRQGTGELFF. As DNA, the CDR3 is TGTGCCAGCAGTTACTCGAGACAGGGCACCGGGGAGCTGTTTTTT.

The V gene is TRBV7-3, the J gene TRBJ2-1, with D tentatively TRBD1 or TRBD2 (5 bases each). V lost 5 bases to trimming and J lost 10 bases, with 12 bases between them. Germline V gene data show CDR1 as SGHTA and CDR2 as FQGTGA. This CDR3 contains 12 residues. CDR3 nucleotide sequence: TGTGCCAGCAGCGCGGAACGGGGCGAGCAGTTCTTC. It encodes CASSAERGEQFF.

V gene TRBV6-1 combines with J gene TRBJ2-5; possible D gene TRBD2, 6 bases. The ends were cut back, 5 bases at V and 4 bases at J, with 11 bases in the middle. The germline gives CDR1 MNHNS, CDR2 SASEGT. The length of the CDR3 is 13 residues. CDR3 nucleotides: TGTGCCAGCAGTCTCGAGGAGGGAGAGACCCAGTACTTC. This codes for CASSLEEGETQYF.